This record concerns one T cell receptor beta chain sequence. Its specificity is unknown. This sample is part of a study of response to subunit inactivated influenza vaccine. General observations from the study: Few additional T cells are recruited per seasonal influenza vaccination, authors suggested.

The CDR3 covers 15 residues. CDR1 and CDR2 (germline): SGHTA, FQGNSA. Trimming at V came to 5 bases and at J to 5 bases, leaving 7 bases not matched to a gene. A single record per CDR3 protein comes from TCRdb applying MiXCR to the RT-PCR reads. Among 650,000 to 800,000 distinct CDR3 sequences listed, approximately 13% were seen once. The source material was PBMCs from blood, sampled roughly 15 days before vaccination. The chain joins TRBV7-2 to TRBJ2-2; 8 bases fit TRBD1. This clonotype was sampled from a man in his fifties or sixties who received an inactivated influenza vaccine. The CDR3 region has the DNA TGTGCCAGCAGCGAGGACAGGGCTTGGACCGGGGAGCTGTTTTTT. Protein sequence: CASSEDRAWTGELFF.